These 27 T cell receptor beta chains were sequenced from one sample in a study of T-cell reconstitution after alpha-beta-depleted transplantation in children. A TCRbeta library incorporating unique molecular identifiers was prepared. TCRdb ran MiXCR on the PCR reads and lists one entry per CDR3 protein. The sample includes approximately 500,000 distinct CDR3 sequences, roughly 10% of them seen just once. The sample in question was PBMCs, obtained before TCRalphabeta/CD19-depleted stem cell transplant. The receptors were sampled from a child aged 2 to 9 with inherited bone marrow failure, due to receive a stem cell transplant.

This clonotype was observed at least ten times. V usage is TRBV20-1 and J usage is TRBJ1-4; TRBD1 matches at 7 bases. CDR1 DFQATT and CDR2 SNEGSKA come from the germline V gene (reference sequence). J was trimmed by 6 bases and V by 0 bases; bases with no gene match: 4. The CDR3 runs 14 residues. This CDR3 is CSAREQGKDEKLFF. The DNA of the CDR3 is TGCAGTGCTAGAGAACAGGGGAAAGATGAAAAACTGTTTTTT.

The CDR3 is CSASPTGALSGANVLTF. Here the CDR3 DNA reads TGCAGTGCTAGTCCGACAGGGGCATTATCTGGGGCCAACGTCCTGACTTTC. V and J are TRBV20-1 and TRBJ2-6, with 8 bases aligning to TRBD1. The CDR3 is 17 amino acids. Germline lookup yields CDR1 DFQATT and CDR2 SNEGSKA (reference sequence). V was clipped by 3 bases and J by 1 base; unmatched bases: 8.

The sample holds many counts of this clonotype. V and J are TRBV6-1 and TRBJ2-4; the match to TRBD1 covers 7 bases. With 6 bases clipped from V and 8 bases from J, the junction kept 10 bases outside the gene matches. The CDR3 loop spans 14 amino acids. Germline V gives CDR1 MNHNS, CDR2 SASEGT. The CDR3 DNA follows: TGTGCCAGCAGCCAACAGGGGTTCGAGGACATTCAGTACTTC. Residues: CASSQQGFEDIQYF.

In regard to this clonotype: Its ends do not fully match the called genes, so a read error is possible. This rearrangement joins TRBV29-1 to TRBJ2-1, with D possibly matching TRBD2 (7 bases). The V gene's germline CDR1 is SQVTM and CDR2 ANQGSEA. CDR3 length equals 12 residues. CDR3: CSAEGGRNDQFF. DNA for the CDR3: TGCAGCGCCGAGGGGGGGAGGAATGACCAGTTCTTC.

The chain recombines TRBV20-1 with TRBJ2-7; TRBD1 might be the D (6 bases). The germline CDR1 and CDR2 sequences are DFQATT and SNEGSKA (reference sequence). This CDR3 has 14 amino acids. Trimming left V 0 bases short and J 2 bases short, with 11 bases between. The CDR3 DNA follows: TGCAGTGCTAGAGATCTAACAGGGACCTACGAGCAGTACTTC. This translates into CSARDLTGTYEQYF.

This clonotype was recorded a few times. The chain couples TRBV29-1 to TRBJ2-5; 8 positions match TRBD2. The germline V gene encodes CDR1 SQVTM and CDR2 ANQGSEA. The CDR3 extends over 17 amino acids. V was pared by 5 bases and J by 1 base, with 15 bases of the junction left unmatched. In DNA, the CDR3 is TGCAGCGTTTTAGGGGGACTAGGGCTACCCCTCCAAGAGACCCAGTACTTC. Translation gives CSVLGGLGLPLQETQYF.

This clonotype was counted ten times or more. V and J are TRBV7-9 and TRBJ2-7; no firm D call. Germline CDR1 is SEHNR and CDR2 is FQNEAQ (reference sequence). Trimming shortened V by 4 bases and J by 7 bases, and 11 bases separated the two germline ends. The CDR3 spans 12 residues. Here the CDR3 DNA reads TGTGCCAGCAGCTCTGACTTTACGGAGCAGTACTTC. This codes for CASSSDFTEQYF. Supplemented by reference TRBV7-9 and TRBJ2-7, the full variable domain reads DTGVSQNPRHKITKRGQNVTFRCDPISEHNRLYWYRQTLGQGPEFLTYFQNEAQLEKSRLLSDRFSAERPKGSFSTLEIQRTEQGDSAMYLCASSSDFTEQYFGPGTRLTVT.

This clonotype was picked up many times. The V gene is TRBV4-3, the J gene TRBJ2-3; D gene uncertain. The CDR3 consists of 16 residues. V lost 0 bases to trimming and J lost 1 base, with 11 bases between them. Per the germline V gene, CDR1 is LGHNA and CDR2 is YSLEER. As DNA, the CDR3 is TGCGCCAGCAGCCAAGAATGGGGTGGGGGCACAGATACGCAGTATTTT. Translated, it gives CASSQEWGGGTDTQYF.

As for this clonotype: A much bigger clone sits one base away, suggesting this may be a read error. J is TRBJ1-1 and V is TRBV28; tentative D call: TRBD1 (6 bases). Germline V gene data show CDR1 as MDHEN and CDR2 as SYDVKM. V was shortened by 2 bases and J by 3 bases, with 22 bases between the two germline ends. The CDR3 runs to 18 residues. CDR3 nucleotides: TGTGCCAGCAGTTTACCCTTCACCCCACAGGGCGCGGACACTGAAGCTTTCTTT. Its translation is CASSLPFTPQGADTEAFF.

Ten or more counts support this clonotype. The chain recombines TRBV29-1 with TRBJ2-3, with 10 positions matching TRBD1. Germline V gene lookup returns CDR1 SQVTM and CDR2 ANQGSEA. CDR3 size: 15 residues. The ends lost 7 bases at V and 2 bases at J; junction bases unmatched: 9. The CDR3 DNA sequence: TGCAGCGCAAGCCGACAGGGGGCGCCCACAGATACGCAGTATTTT. As protein: CSASRQGAPTDTQYF.

This clonotype has at least ten counts. The CDR3 region has the DNA TGTGCCAGCAGTCCCCGGACAGGTTCGTCGGAGCAGTACTTC. This gives the protein CASSPRTGSSEQYF. The V call is TRBV27, the J call TRBJ2-7, with 7 bases lining up with TRBD1. Germline loops: CDR1 MNHEY, CDR2 SMNVEV (reference sequence). The CDR3 contains 14 residues. The trim removed 5 bases at V and 7 bases at J, leaving 11 bases unmatched.

The genes are TRBV7-6 and TRBJ2-1, with D perhaps TRBD2 (6 bases). The V end lost 5 bases, the J end lost 10 bases, and 21 bases lay between the germline ends. CDR1 and CDR2 (germline): SGHVS, FNYEAQ. This CDR3 comprises 15 residues. CDR3 residues: CASSTFPRDSPEQFF. The CDR3, as DNA: TGTGCCAGCAGCACATTCCCAAGGGACTCCCCGGAGCAGTTCTTC. Drawing the rest from reference TRBV7-6 and TRBJ2-1, the complete variable domain is GAGVSQSPRYKVTKRGQDVALRCDPISGHVSLYWYRQALGQGPEFLTYFNYEAQQDKSGLPNDRFSAERPEGSISTLTIQRTEQRDSAMYRCASSTFPRDSPEQFFGPGTRLTVL.

To note about this clonotype: Being one base from a much bigger clone, this may be a read error. The V call is TRBV5-4, the J call TRBJ2-1; 9 bases match TRBD1. J was trimmed by 8 bases and V by 0 bases; bases with no gene match: 9. This CDR3 is 16 amino acids long. Germline V gives CDR1 SGHNT, CDR2 YYREEE (reference sequence). The CDR3: CASSLGGQGTTDEQFF. The CDR3 bases are TGTGCCAGCAGCTTGGGGGGACAGGGAACTACCGATGAGCAGTTCTTC.

This clonotype was counted between two and nine times. The rearrangement uses TRBV3-1 and TRBJ2-7; D remains unclear. With 3 bases removed from V and 2 bases from J, the gap between germline ends came to 5 bases. Germline assignment: CDR1 LGHDT and CDR2 YNNKEL (reference sequence). CDR3 length equals 12 residues. The CDR3 is CASSHGPYEQYF. The CDR3 DNA sequence: TGTGCCAGCAGCCACGGGCCCTACGAGCAGTACTTC.

This clonotype showed up many times. V gene TRBV6-5 combines with J gene TRBJ2-3; 9 bases are shared with TRBD2. V lost 0 bases and J lost 4; bases outside the gene matches: 5. The germline V gene encodes CDR1 MNHEY and CDR2 SVGAGI. This CDR3 contains 16 residues. CDR3 sequence: CASSYSFSGSSDTQYF. The CDR3 DNA sequence: TGTGCCAGCAGTTACTCGTTTAGCGGGAGTTCAGATACGCAGTATTTT.

This clonotype has at least ten counts. J is TRBJ2-2 and V is TRBV7-9; the D gene is possibly TRBD2 (5 bases). V was clipped by 5 bases and J by 4 bases, with 11 bases between them. Germline assignment: CDR1 SEHNR and CDR2 FQNEAQ (reference sequence). The CDR3 sequence is 14 residues long. CDR3 sequence reads: CASSGDGVTGELFF. CDR3 sequence (DNA): TGTGCCAGCAGCGGAGACGGGGTCACCGGGGAGCTGTTTTTT.

In this sample, this clonotype turned up many times. The rearrangement links TRBV6-1 to TRBJ2-1, with a tentative D call TRBD2 (5 bases). CDR1 is MNHNS, CDR2 SASEGT, per germline. The CDR3 sequence is 15 residues long. Trimming removed 1 base from V and 2 bases from J, with 9 bases in between. The CDR3 spells CASSEVWGAYNEQFF. CDR3 coding DNA: TGTGCCAGCAGTGAAGTGTGGGGAGCCTACAATGAGCAGTTCTTC.

This clonotype came up many times. The gene calls are TRBV28 and TRBJ2-3; TRBD2 matches at 8 bases. CDR1 MDHEN and CDR2 SYDVKM come from the germline V gene. The CDR3 spans 14 residues. V shed 10 bases, J shed 1 base, and the junction held 7 bases outside the gene matches. This CDR3 reads CATRTSMGTDTQYF. DNA of the CDR3: TGTGCCACACGGACTAGCATGGGCACAGATACGCAGTATTTT. The full variable domain, rest sourced from reference TRBV28 and TRBJ2-3, is DVKVTQSSRYLVKRTGEKVFLECVQDMDHENMFWYRQDPGLGLRLIYFSYDVKMKEKGDIPEGYSVSREKKERFSLILESASTNQTSMYLCATRTSMGTDTQYFGPGTRLTVL.

This clonotype came up many times. V is TRBV12-3 or TRBV12-4 and J is TRBJ1-2; D is possibly TRBD1 (6 bases). V lost 5 bases to trimming and J lost 3 bases, with 16 bases between them. This CDR3 is 15 amino acids long. The CDR3 DNA follows: TGTGCCAGCAGTGAAGCCGGGACATCATACTATGGCTACACCTTC. This codes for CASSEAGTSYYGYTF.

The V and J genes are TRBV20-1 and TRBJ1-2; tentatively, D is TRBD1 (5 bases). Trimming removed 5 bases at V and 1 base at J, with 14 bases between. This CDR3 is built from 14 residues. Germline lookup yields CDR1 DFQATT and CDR2 SNEGSKA (reference sequence). In DNA, the CDR3 is TGCAGTGCTGGTGGCGGGGCGGGTAACTATGGCTACACCTTC. Amino acid sequence: CSAGGGAGNYGYTF.

This clonotype was seen repeatedly, ten times or more. This chain connects TRBV7-8 to TRBJ2-3, with 11 bases that match TRBD2. Germline trimming cut 3 bases from V and 2 bases from J; bases unmatched to any gene: 7. The CDR3 is 17 residues long. Germline V gene sequence: CDR1 SGHVS, CDR2 FQNEAQ. The CDR3 loop reads CASSLPLAGGFTDTQYF. The CDR3 coding sequence is TGTGCCAGCAGCTTGCCTCTAGCGGGAGGCTTCACAGATACGCAGTATTTT.

This clonotype was seen many times. This chain links TRBV7-2 with TRBJ2-3, with D possibly being TRBD1 or TRBD2 (5 bases each). Germline values: CDR1 SGHTA, CDR2 FQGNSA. CDR3 length equals 16 residues. Trimming removed 1 base from V and 3 bases from J, with 14 bases in between. The CDR3 region is CASSLGVDRGTDTQYF. Written as DNA, the CDR3 is TGTGCCAGCAGCTTAGGGGTAGACAGAGGGACAGATACGCAGTATTTT.

This clonotype was detected only a few times. CDR3 DNA: TGCAGTGCTAGATCTAGCCAGAACACCGGGGAGCTGTTTTTT. Its protein is CSARSSQNTGELFF. This chain joins TRBV20-1 and TRBJ2-2, with a possible D match to TRBD2 (5 bases). This CDR3 has 14 residues. Germline CDR1 DFQATT, CDR2 SNEGSKA (reference sequence). The V end lost 2 bases, the J end lost 1 base, and 8 bases lay between the germline ends.

The sample holds many counts of this clonotype. This rearrangement joins TRBV6-2 or TRBV6-3 to TRBJ2-1; D remains unclear. Germline CDR1 is MNHEY and CDR2 is SVGEGT. This CDR3 region has 12 residues. Trimming stripped 2 bases from V and 4 bases from J, with 3 bases between. CDR3 sequence (DNA): TGTGCCAGCAGTTACCCTTACAATGAGCAGTTCTTC. Its protein product is CASSYPYNEQFF.

This clonotype was observed many times. V gene TRBV11-2 combines with J gene TRBJ2-2; D not resolved. Germline V lookup: CDR1 SGHAT, CDR2 FQNNGV. Trimming removed 5 bases from V and 13 bases from J, with 17 bases in between. This CDR3 region has 13 residues. The CDR3 region is CASSPASALGLFF. The CDR3, as DNA: TGTGCCAGCAGCCCAGCGTCCGCCCTGGGGCTGTTTTTT. The full variable domain, in which reference TRBV11-2 and TRBJ2-2 provide the parts outside the CDR3, is EAGVAQSPRYKIIEKRQSVAFWCNPISGHATLYWYQQILGQGPKLLIQFQNNGVVDDSQLPKDRFSAERLKGVDSTLKIQPAKLEDSAVYLCASSPASALGLFFGEGSRLTVL.

This clonotype was seen repeatedly, ten times or more. The chain links TRBV15 to TRBJ2-5; D is tentatively TRBD1 or TRBD2 (5 bases each). The germline V gene has CDR1 LNHNV and CDR2 YYDKDF (reference sequence). V was cut by 0 bases and J by 4 bases, with 12 bases left in between. The CDR3 length is 15 residues. The CDR3 sequence: CATSRESPGPETQYF. The CDR3 DNA reads as TGTGCCACCAGCAGAGAATCTCCGGGACCAGAGACCCAGTACTTC.

This clonotype was recorded many times. V usage is TRBV28 and J usage is TRBJ2-3, with TRBD2 as a possible D gene (6 bases). The germline V gene has CDR1 MDHEN and CDR2 SYDVKM. This CDR3 contains 14 residues. The V end lost 5 bases, the J end lost 3 bases, and 12 bases lay between the germline ends. CDR3 protein: CASSLRTMTDTQYF. CDR3 sequence (DNA): TGTGCCAGCAGTCTCCGGACTATGACAGATACGCAGTATTTT.